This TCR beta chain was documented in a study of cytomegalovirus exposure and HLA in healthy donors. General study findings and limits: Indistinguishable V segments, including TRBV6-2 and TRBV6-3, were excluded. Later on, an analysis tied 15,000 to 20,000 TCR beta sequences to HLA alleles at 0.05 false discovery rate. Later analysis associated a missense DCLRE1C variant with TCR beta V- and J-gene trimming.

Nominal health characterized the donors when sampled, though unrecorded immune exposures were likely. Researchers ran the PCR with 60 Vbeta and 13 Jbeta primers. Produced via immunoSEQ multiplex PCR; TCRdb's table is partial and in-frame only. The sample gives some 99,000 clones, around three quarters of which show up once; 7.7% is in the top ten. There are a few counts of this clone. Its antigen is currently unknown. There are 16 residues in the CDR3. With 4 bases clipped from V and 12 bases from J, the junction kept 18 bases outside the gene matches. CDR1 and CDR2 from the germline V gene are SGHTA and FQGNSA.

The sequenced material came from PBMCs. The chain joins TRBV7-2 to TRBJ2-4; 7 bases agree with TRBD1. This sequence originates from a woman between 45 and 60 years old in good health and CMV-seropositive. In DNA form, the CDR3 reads TGTGCCAGCAGCTACGGACAGGACACCTTAAGGCACAGTCAGTACTTC. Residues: CASSYGQDTLRHSQYF.